The present TCR beta chain was sequenced within a study of CD8+ T cells in alopecia areata. Study results and caveats: The study found TCR sharing across patients less clear than in mice, possibly for HLA reasons. Scalp data also include sequences from resident alphabeta T cells of normal skin. Especially in alopecia totalis/universalis, lesional scalp showed greater clonality than normal scalp did.

To note about this clone: Its target is not known. Genes here carry mouse names. The CDR3 goes on 4 residues after the read ends, and that part is filled in from the germline J gene.

After isolation, RNA underwent reverse transcription to generate cDNA as the sequencing template. Sequenced by immunoSEQ multiplex PCR; TCRdb stores in-frame clones only, minus some. The repertoire yields about 110,000 clones, none seen only once; the top ten contain about 20%. The length of the CDR3 is 13 residues. Germline V lookup: CDR1 LGHNA, CDR2 YNLKQL (reference sequence). The source of this sequence is a C3H/HeJ mouse with alopecia areata. The strain bears MHC haplotype H2-k. Sequenced: lesional skin. This chain joins TRBV5 and TRBJ2-3, with D possibly being TRBD2 (5 bases). CDR3: CASSQDLGETLYF. The DNA read from the CDR3 is TGTGCCAGCAGCCAAGATCTGGGAGAA.